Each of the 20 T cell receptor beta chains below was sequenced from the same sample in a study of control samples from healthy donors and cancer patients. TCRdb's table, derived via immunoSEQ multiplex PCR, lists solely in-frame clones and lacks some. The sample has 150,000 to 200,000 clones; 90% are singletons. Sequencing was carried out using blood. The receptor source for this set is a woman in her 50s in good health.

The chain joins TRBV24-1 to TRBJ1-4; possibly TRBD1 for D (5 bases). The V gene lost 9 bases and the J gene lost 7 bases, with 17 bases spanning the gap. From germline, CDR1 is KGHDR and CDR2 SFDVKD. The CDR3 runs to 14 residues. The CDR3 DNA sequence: TGTGCCACCCCCCGGGGGGTATGGGGTGAAAAACTGTTTTTT. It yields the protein CATPRGVWGEKLFF.

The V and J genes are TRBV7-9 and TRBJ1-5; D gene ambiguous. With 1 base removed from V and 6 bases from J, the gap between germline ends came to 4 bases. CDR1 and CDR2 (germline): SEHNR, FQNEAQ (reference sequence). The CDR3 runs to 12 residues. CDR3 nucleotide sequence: TGTGCCAGCAGCTTAGACCCTCAGCCCCAGCATTTT. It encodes CASSLDPQPQHF.

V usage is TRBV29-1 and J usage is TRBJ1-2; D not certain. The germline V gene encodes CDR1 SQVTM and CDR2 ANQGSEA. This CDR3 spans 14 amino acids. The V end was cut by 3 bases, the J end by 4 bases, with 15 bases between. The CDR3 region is CSVEPESSFYGYTF. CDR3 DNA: TGCAGCGTTGAGCCGGAAAGTTCCTTCTATGGCTACACCTTC. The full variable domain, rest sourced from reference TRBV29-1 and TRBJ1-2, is SAVISQKPSRDICQRGTSLTIQCQVDSQVTMMFWYRQQPGQSLTLIATANQGSEATYESGFVIDKFPISRPNLTFSTLTVSNMSPEDSSIYLCSVEPESSFYGYTFGSGTRLTVV.

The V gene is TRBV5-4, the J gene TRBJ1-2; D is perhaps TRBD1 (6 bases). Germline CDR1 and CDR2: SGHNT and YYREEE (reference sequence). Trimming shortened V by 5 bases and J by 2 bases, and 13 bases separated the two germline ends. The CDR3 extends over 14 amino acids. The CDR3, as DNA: TGTGCCAGCAGAACGGACAGAAGGAACTATGGCTACACCTTC. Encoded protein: CASRTDRRNYGYTF.

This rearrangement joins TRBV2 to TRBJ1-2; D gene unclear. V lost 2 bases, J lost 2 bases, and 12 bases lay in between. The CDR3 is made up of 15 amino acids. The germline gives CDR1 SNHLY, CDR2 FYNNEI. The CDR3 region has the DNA TGTGCCAGCAGTGAAATTTACGGATCGAACTATGGCTACACCTTC. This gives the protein CASSEIYGSNYGYTF.

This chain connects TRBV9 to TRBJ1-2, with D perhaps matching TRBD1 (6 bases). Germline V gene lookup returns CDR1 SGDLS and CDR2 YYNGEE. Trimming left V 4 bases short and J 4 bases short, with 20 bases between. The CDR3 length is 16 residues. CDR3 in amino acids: CASSQSTGSGGYGYTF. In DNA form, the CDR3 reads TGTGCCAGCAGCCAAAGTACAGGGTCCGGAGGCTATGGCTACACCTTC. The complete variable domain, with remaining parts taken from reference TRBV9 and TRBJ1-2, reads DSGVTQTPKHLITATGQRVTLRCSPRSGDLSVYWYQQSLDQGLQFLIQYYNGEERAKGNILERFSAQQFPDLHSELNLSSLELGDSALYFCASSQSTGSGGYGYTFGSGTRLTVV.

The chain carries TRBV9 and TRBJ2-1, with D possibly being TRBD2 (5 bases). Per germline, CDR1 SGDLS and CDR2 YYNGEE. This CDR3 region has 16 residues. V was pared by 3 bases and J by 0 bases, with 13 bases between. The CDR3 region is CASSDSVPSSYNEQFF. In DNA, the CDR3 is TGTGCCAGCAGCGATAGCGTACCAAGCTCCTACAATGAGCAGTTCTTC.

CDR3 nucleotide sequence: TGCAGCGTTGTCCTCCGACAAGAGACCCAGTACTTC. This encodes CSVVLRQETQYF. The chain uses TRBV29-1 and TRBJ2-5; D is unresolved. CDR1 is SQVTM and CDR2 is ANQGSEA in the germline V gene. Deletions cut 4 bases from V and 2 bases from J, with 8 bases between. The length of the CDR3 is 12 residues.

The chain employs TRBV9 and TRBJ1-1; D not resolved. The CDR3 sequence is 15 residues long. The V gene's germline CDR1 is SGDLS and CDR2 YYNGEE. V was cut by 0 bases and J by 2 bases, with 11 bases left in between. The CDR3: CASSVGLRDNTEAFF. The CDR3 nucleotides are TGTGCCAGCAGCGTAGGGCTCCGAGATAACACTGAAGCTTTCTTT.

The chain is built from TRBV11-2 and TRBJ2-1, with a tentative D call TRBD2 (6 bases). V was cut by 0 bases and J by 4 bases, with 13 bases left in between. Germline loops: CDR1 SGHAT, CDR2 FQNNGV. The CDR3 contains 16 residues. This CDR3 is CASSLDHGSVYNEQFF. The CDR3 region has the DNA TGTGCCAGCAGCTTAGATCACGGGAGCGTATACAATGAGCAGTTCTTC.

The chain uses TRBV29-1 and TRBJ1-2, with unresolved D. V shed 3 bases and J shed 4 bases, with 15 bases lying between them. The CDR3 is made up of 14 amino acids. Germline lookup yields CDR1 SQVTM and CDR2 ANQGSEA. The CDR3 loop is CSVETPGQVYGYTF. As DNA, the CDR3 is TGCAGCGTTGAGACCCCTGGGCAGGTCTATGGCTACACCTTC.

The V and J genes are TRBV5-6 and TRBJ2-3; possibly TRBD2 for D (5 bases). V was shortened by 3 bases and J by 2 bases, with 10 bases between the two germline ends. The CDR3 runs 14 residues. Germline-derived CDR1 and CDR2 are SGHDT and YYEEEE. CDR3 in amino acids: CASSSTGVTDTQYF. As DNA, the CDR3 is TGTGCCAGCAGCTCCACCGGGGTCACAGATACGCAGTATTTT.

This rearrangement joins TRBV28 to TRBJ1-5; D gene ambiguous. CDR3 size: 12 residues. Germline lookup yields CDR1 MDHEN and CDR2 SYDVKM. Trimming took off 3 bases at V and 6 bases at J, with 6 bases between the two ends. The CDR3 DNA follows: TGTGCCAGCAGTTTTTGGAGTCAGCCCCAGCATTTT. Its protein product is CASSFWSQPQHF.

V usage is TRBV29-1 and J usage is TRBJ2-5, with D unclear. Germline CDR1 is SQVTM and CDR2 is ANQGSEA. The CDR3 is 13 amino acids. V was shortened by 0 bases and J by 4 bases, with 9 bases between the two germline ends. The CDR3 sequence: CSVEEEGSETQYF. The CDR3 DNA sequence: TGCAGCGTTGAAGAGGAAGGGTCAGAGACCCAGTACTTC.

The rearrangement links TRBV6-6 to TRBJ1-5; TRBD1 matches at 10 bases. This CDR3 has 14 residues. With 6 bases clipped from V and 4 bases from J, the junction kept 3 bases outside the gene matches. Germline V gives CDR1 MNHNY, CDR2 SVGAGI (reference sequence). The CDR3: CASRGQGRNQPQHF. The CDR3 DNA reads TGTGCCAGCAGGGGACAGGGGCGGAATCAGCCCCAGCATTTT.

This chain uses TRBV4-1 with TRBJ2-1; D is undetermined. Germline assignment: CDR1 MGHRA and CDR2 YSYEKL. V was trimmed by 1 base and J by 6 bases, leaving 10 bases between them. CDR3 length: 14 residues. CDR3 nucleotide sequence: TGCGCCAGCAGCCAAGGGGTTACTATCAATGAGCAGTTCTTC. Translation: CASSQGVTINEQFF.

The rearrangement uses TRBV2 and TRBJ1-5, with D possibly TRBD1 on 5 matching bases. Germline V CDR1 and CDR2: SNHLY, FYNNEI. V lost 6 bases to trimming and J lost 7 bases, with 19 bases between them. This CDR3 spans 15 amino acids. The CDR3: CASRKNLKGEQPQHF. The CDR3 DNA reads TGTGCCAGCAGGAAGAACCTTAAAGGGGAGCAGCCCCAGCATTTT. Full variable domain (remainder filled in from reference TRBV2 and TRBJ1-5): EPEVTQTPSHQVTQMGQEVILRCVPISNHLYFYWYRQILGQKVEFLVSFYNNEISEKSEIFDDQFSVERPDGSNFTLKIRSTKLEDSAMYFCASRKNLKGEQPQHFGDGTRLSIL.

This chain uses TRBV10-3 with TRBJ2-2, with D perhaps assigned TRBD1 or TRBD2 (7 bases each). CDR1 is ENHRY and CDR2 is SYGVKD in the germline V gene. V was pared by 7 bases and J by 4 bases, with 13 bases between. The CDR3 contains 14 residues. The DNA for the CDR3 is TGTGCCATCAAGGGGGCGGGGGCCACCGGGGAGCTGTTTTTT. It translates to CAIKGAGATGELFF.

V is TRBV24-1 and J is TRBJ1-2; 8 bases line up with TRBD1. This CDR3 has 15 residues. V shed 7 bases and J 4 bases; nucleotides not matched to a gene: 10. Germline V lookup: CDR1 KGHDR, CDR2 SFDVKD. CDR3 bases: TGTGCCACCAGCGCTGGGACAGGAGGTCTCTATGGCTACACCTTC. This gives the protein CATSAGTGGLYGYTF.

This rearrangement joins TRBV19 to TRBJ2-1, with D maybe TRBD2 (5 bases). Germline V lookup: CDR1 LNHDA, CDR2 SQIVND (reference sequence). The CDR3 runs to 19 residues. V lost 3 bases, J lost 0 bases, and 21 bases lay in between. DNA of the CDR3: TGTGCCAGTAGTATTATGGCCCAAGCGGCCCAGAGCTCCTACAATGAGCAGTTCTTC. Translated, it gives CASSIMAQAAQSSYNEQFF.